The 26 T cell receptor beta chains below come from one sample, sequenced in a study of blood T cells in healthy people across ages. The use of a sample-barcoded 5' primer and a J-beta primer mix characterized a second PCR of roughly 6 to 12 cycles. From the 5' RACE reads, TCRdb called clonotypes with MiXCR, one entry per CDR3 protein. The sample shows about 800,000 distinct CDR3 sequences, approximately 25% of them seen only once. These data were likewise used in another study, on T cells of mothers and their children.

The sequencing input was blood. The receptor source for this set is a boy between 10 and 17 years old in good health.

This clonotype was detected only a few times. In DNA, the CDR3 is TGTGCCACCACTAGGGGACTAGGGACAGATACGCAGTATTTT. Amino acids: CATTRGLGTDTQYF. The chain recombines TRBV6-5 with TRBJ2-3; 8 positions match TRBD2. Germline CDR1 and CDR2: MNHEY and SVGAGI. CDR3 length: 14 amino acids. V gave up 10 bases and J gave up 3 bases; unmatched junction bases: 9.

V and J are TRBV25-1 and TRBJ2-5, with a possible D match to TRBD2 (6 bases). CDR1 and CDR2 (germline): MGHDK, SYGVNS. This CDR3 is 15 amino acids long. V gave up 2 bases and J gave up 1 base, with 11 bases separating them. CDR3 DNA sequence: TGTGCCAGCAGTGAACCCGGGACTCTCCAAGAGACCCAGTACTTC. This encodes CASSEPGTLQETQYF.

V gene TRBV20-1 combines with J gene TRBJ2-3, with a possible D match to TRBD1 (5 bases). Trimming pared 3 bases from V and 6 bases from J, leaving 16 bases between. Germline loops: CDR1 DFQATT, CDR2 SNEGSKA (reference sequence). There are 14 residues in the CDR3. CDR3 DNA: TGCAGTGCTAGGAAGGGGCCGGCTGGGGATACGCAGTATTTT. This sequence encodes CSARKGPAGDTQYF.

The chain uses TRBV29-1 and TRBJ2-1; TRBD2 aligns across 8 bases. Losses at the gene ends were 6 bases for V and 12 bases for J; bases not matched to a gene: 16. The CDR3 has 14 residues. Germline CDR1 and CDR2: SQVTM and ANQGSEA. The CDR3 region is CSVPGGLAVNSQFF. The CDR3 DNA follows: TGCAGCGTACCGGGGGGGCTAGCGGTTAACTCGCAGTTCTTC.

The rearrangement joins TRBV29-1 to TRBJ2-1; 14 nucleotides line up with TRBD2. The germline gives CDR1 SQVTM, CDR2 ANQGSEA. Unmatched junction bases numbered 9, after V lost 8 bases and J lost 9 bases. The CDR3 covers 14 residues. The CDR3 loop reads CSTRGLAGEGEQFF. The CDR3, as DNA: TGCAGCACGCGGGGACTAGCGGGAGAAGGTGAGCAGTTCTTC.

The rearrangement uses TRBV9 and TRBJ1-2; TRBD1 matches at 8 bases. The J segment lost 2 bases and the V segment lost 2 bases, leaving 8 bases of the junction unmatched. The CDR3 is 16 amino acids. Germline-derived CDR1 and CDR2 are SGDLS and YYNGEE. The CDR3 DNA reads as TGTGCCAGCAGCGTGGACCCGACAGGGGAGAACTATGGCTACACCTTC. The encoded protein is CASSVDPTGENYGYTF.

This clonotype has just a few counts. The genes are TRBV29-1 and TRBJ2-7; 8 bases line up with TRBD2. This CDR3 has 13 residues. Germline V gene sequence: CDR1 SQVTM, CDR2 ANQGSEA. The CDR3 coding sequence is TGCAGTGCTAGAGCGGGGGCTTCCTACGAGCAGTACTTC. Translated: CSARAGASYEQYF.

The J gene is TRBJ1-2, the V gene TRBV12-3 or TRBV12-4; 12 bases agree with TRBD1. CDR3 size: 14 residues. The ends lost 6 bases at V and 8 bases at J; junction bases unmatched: 7. CDR3 DNA sequence: TGTGCCAGCAGCCCCGGGACAGGGGGCAGAGGCTACACCTTC. It is translated as CASSPGTGGRGYTF.

This clonotype occurred a few times. The chain uses TRBV28 and TRBJ1-1, with 9 bases aligning to TRBD1. The length of the CDR3 is 15 residues. Trimming cost V 3 bases and J 10 bases; bases outside gene matches: 12. Per the germline V gene, CDR1 is MDHEN and CDR2 is SYDVKM. CDR3 loop: CASSFFGQGRFVAFF. CDR3 DNA sequence: TGTGCCAGCAGTTTCTTCGGACAGGGGAGATTCGTAGCTTTCTTT.

The gene calls are TRBV28 and TRBJ2-7, with 7 bases identical to TRBD1. V lost 8 bases, J lost 10 bases, and 17 bases stayed unmatched. Looked up from germline, CDR1 is MDHEN and CDR2 is SYDVKM. The CDR3 length is 14 residues. The CDR3 sequence: CASCLGGLLTTQYF. The CDR3 bases are TGTGCCAGCTGCCTAGGGGGCTTGTTGACAACACAGTACTTC.

The chain links TRBV28 to TRBJ1-5; D remains unclear. Per the germline V gene, CDR1 is MDHEN and CDR2 is SYDVKM. CDR3 length equals 14 residues. V lost 5 bases and J 0 bases, leaving 8 bases between the germline ends. The CDR3 loop reads CASSAGNSNQPQHF. CDR3 nucleotide sequence: TGTGCCAGCAGTGCGGGGAATAGCAATCAGCCCCAGCATTTT.

This clonotype was seen more than once but under ten times. The rearrangement links TRBV7-3 to TRBJ2-5; 9 bases map to TRBD2. The J call may be incorrect, as the DNA end agrees better with TRBJ2-7. The germline gives CDR1 SGHTA, CDR2 FQGTGA. There are 14 residues in the CDR3. Written as DNA, the CDR3 is TGTGCCAGCAGCACAGGGGCGGGAGGGTACGAGCAGTACTTC. It yields the protein CASSTGAGGYEQYF.

This clonotype was observed a handful of times. The J gene is TRBJ2-5, the V gene TRBV6-2 or TRBV6-3; D not certain. Germline V lookup: CDR1 MNHEY, CDR2 SVGEGT. Trimming cost V 7 bases and J 1 base, with 10 bases left between them. The length of the CDR3 is 13 residues. CDR3 in amino acids: CASKLRVQETQYF. The CDR3 DNA reads TGTGCCAGCAAACTCCGGGTCCAAGAGACCCAGTACTTC.

This clonotype was seen a handful of times. The V gene is TRBV5-5, the J gene TRBJ1-4; maybe TRBD1 (6 bases). The CDR3 sequence is 15 residues long. Germline CDR1 reads SGHKS; CDR2 reads YYEKEE (reference sequence). Trimming removed 4 bases from V and 2 bases from J, with 12 bases in between. As DNA, the CDR3 is TGTGCCAGCAGCGAAAGGGGGAACACTAATGAAAAACTGTTTTTT. Its protein product is CASSERGNTNEKLFF.

The chain links TRBV6-5 to TRBJ1-2, with D perhaps matching TRBD1 (5 bases). Per the germline V gene, CDR1 is MNHEY and CDR2 is SVGAGI. The ends were cut back, 0 bases at V and 9 bases at J, with 14 bases in the middle. The CDR3 extends over 14 amino acids. CDR3 nucleotides: TGTGCCAGCAGTTACTCGAGACAGCCGCCGTGCTACACCTTC. Residues: CASSYSRQPPCYTF.

This clonotype came up a few times. The J gene is TRBJ2-3, the V gene TRBV5-1, with 7 positions matching TRBD2. Germline loops: CDR1 SGHRS, CDR2 YFSETQ. The CDR3 has 17 residues. V gave up 3 bases and J gave up 0 bases; unmatched junction bases: 10. The CDR3 region is CASSYDTSEASTDTQYF. The CDR3 DNA sequence: TGCGCCAGCAGCTACGACACTAGCGAGGCCAGCACAGATACGCAGTATTTT.

CDR3 residues: CASSQEPGENEKLFF. The CDR3 coding sequence is TGTGCCAGCAGCCAAGAGCCAGGGGAGAATGAAAAACTGTTTTTT. V gene TRBV4-2 combines with J gene TRBJ1-4, with D maybe TRBD1 (6 bases). The CDR3 contains 15 residues. Trimming removed 0 bases from V and 5 bases from J, with 10 bases in between. Germline values: CDR1 LGHNA, CDR2 YNFKEQ.

This clonotype was seen just once. V is TRBV7-9 and J is TRBJ1-2; D not certain. The CDR3 is made up of 15 amino acids. Germline-derived CDR1 and CDR2 are SEHNR and FQNEAQ (reference sequence). Trimming took 4 bases from V and 5 from J, leaving 17 bases between them. CDR3 sequence (DNA): TGTGCCAGCAGCTCCCCGGATGTGCCCCTATATGGCTACACCTTC. Encoded protein: CASSSPDVPLYGYTF.

V and J are TRBV20-1 and TRBJ2-1, with TRBD2 matching 7 bases. The CDR3 covers 16 residues. Germline lookup yields CDR1 DFQATT and CDR2 SNEGSKA (reference sequence). Germline trimming cut 8 bases from V and 2 bases from J; bases unmatched to any gene: 15. The DNA for the CDR3 is TGCAGTTCTGAGGGGAGGGAGGGCCTCCCCTACAATGAGCAGTTCTTC. This translates into CSSEGREGLPYNEQFF.

This clonotype was found a few times. The chain couples TRBV7-2 to TRBJ2-1; 12 bases line up with TRBD2. With 4 bases clipped from V and 4 bases from J, the junction kept 8 bases outside the gene matches. In germline, CDR1 is SGHTA, CDR2 FQGNSA. The CDR3 is made up of 17 amino acids. The CDR3 DNA reads TGTGCCAGCAGCTCTCAGCTGACTAGCGGGGGATACAATGAGCAGTTCTTC. Its translation: CASSSQLTSGGYNEQFF.

Details on this clonotype: One junction end does not reproduce the germline sequence, and a read error may be involved. The chain is built from TRBV20-1 and TRBJ1-1; 8 nucleotides align to TRBD1. Germline V lookup: CDR1 DFQATT, CDR2 SNEGSKA (reference sequence). The CDR3 spans 14 residues. The CDR3 nucleotides are TGCAGTGCTGCGGGGGGACAGGAAGTCACTGAGGCTTTCTTT. Translation: CSAAGGQEVTEAFF.

This clonotype was counted between two and nine times. The genes are TRBV28 and TRBJ2-5; 8 positions match TRBD2. The end of the DNA fits TRBJ2-1 better, so the J call may be wrong. This CDR3 is built from 17 residues. CDR1 is MDHEN, CDR2 SYDVKM, per germline. This CDR3 reads CASSFRRSGTQHNEQFF. In DNA form, the CDR3 reads TGTGCCAGCAGTTTCAGGCGTAGCGGGACCCAACACAATGAGCAGTTCTTC.

The CDR3 reads CASSQDSILFGNTEAFF. DNA of the CDR3: TGCGCCAGCAGCCAGGACAGCATTCTCTTTGGGAACACTGAAGCTTTCTTT. The chain carries TRBV5-1 and TRBJ1-1, with D possibly TRBD1 on 6 matching bases. Trimming pared 4 bases from V and 1 base from J, leaving 20 bases between. Germline lookup yields CDR1 SGHRS and CDR2 YFSETQ. This CDR3 contains 17 residues.

This clonotype was seen a few times. For the CDR3, the DNA is TGTGCCAGCAGTCTTGACAGGCGGACTAATGAGCAGTTCTTC. Translation: CASSLDRRTNEQFF. J is TRBJ2-1 and V is TRBV28; possible D gene TRBD1, 6 bases. This CDR3 has 14 residues. Trimming shortened V by 5 bases and J by 7 bases, and 15 bases separated the two germline ends. Looked up from germline, CDR1 is MDHEN and CDR2 is SYDVKM. The full variable domain, with the rest looked up from reference TRBV28 and TRBJ2-1, is DVKVTQSSRYLVKRTGEKVFLECVQDMDHENMFWYRQDPGLGLRLIYFSYDVKMKEKGDIPEGYSVSREKKERFSLILESASTNQTSMYLCASSLDRRTNEQFFGPGTRLTVL.

J is TRBJ1-2 and V is TRBV27; 7 positions agree with TRBD1. This CDR3 has 14 amino acids. Per the germline V gene, CDR1 is MNHEY and CDR2 is SMNVEV (reference sequence). V lost 3 bases to trimming and J lost 8 bases; unmatched junction nucleotides: 9. The CDR3 DNA follows: TGTGCCAGCAGTTTTGACAGGGTAACGGCCGGCTACACCTTC. Its translation is CASSFDRVTAGYTF.

The chain joins TRBV20-1 to TRBJ2-1, with unresolved D. The CDR3 runs to 17 residues. Germline V gene lookup returns CDR1 DFQATT and CDR2 SNEGSKA (reference sequence). The ends were cut back, 0 bases at V and 0 bases at J, with 15 bases in the middle. CDR3 DNA sequence: TGCAGTGCTAGAGATCCATATGAGACTGGCTCCTACAATGAGCAGTTCTTC. It codes for CSARDPYETGSYNEQFF.